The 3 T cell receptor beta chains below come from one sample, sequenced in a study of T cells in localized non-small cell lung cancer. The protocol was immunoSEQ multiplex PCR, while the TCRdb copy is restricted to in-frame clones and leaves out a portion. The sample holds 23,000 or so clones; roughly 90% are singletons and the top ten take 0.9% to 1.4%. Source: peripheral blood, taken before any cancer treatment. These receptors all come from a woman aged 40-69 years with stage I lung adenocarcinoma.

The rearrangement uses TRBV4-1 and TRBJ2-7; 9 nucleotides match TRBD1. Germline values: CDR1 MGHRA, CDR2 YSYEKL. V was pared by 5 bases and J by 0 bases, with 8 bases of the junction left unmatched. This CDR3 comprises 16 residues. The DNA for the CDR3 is TGCGCCAGCAGCGTCTCCGGGACAGGGAGCTCCTACGAGCAGTACTTC. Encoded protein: CASSVSGTGSSYEQYF.

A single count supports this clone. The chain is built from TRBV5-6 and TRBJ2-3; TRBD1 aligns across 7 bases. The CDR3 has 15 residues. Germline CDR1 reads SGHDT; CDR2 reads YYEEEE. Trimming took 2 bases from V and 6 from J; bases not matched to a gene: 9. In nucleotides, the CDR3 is TGTGCCAGCAGCTTAGACCCAATCAGGGGGGATACGCAGTATTTT. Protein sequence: CASSLDPIRGDTQYF. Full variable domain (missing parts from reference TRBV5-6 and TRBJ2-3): DAGVTQSPTHLIKTRGQQVTLRCSPKSGHDTVSWYQQALGQGPQFIFQYYEEEERQRGNFPDRFSGHQFPNYSSELNVNALLLGDSALYLCASSLDPIRGDTQYFGPGTRLTVL.

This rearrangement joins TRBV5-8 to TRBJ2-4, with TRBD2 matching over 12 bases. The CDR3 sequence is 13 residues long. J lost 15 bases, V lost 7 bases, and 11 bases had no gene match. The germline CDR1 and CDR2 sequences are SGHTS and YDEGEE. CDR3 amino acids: CASVLAGGSVWYF. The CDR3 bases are TGTGCCAGCGTCCTAGCGGGGGGGTCAGTATGGTACTTC.